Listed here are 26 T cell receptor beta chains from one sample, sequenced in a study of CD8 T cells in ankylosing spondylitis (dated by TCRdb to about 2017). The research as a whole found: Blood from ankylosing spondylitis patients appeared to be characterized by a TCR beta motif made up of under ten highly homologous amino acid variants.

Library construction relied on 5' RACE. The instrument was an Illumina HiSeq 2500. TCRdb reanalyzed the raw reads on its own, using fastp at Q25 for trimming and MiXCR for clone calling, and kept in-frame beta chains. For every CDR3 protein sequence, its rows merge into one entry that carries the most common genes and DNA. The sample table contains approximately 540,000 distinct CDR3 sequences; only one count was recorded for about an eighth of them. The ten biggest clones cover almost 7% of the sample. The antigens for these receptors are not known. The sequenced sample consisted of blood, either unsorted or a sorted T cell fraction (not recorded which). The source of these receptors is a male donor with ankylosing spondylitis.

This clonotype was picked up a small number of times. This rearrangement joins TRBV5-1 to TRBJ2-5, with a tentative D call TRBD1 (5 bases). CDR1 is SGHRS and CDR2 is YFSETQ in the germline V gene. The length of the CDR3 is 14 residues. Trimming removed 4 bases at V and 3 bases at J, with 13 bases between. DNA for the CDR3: TGCGCCAGCAGCCCAGGTGACAGAAAAGAGACCCAGTACTTC. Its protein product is CASSPGDRKETQYF.

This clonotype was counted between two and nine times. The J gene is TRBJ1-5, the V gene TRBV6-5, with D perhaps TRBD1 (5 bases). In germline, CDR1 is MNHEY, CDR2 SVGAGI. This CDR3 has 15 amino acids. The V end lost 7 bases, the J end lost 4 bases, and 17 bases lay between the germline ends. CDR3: CASITTVGGNQPQHF. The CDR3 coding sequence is TGTGCCAGCATTACGACAGTAGGCGGTAATCAGCCCCAGCATTTT.

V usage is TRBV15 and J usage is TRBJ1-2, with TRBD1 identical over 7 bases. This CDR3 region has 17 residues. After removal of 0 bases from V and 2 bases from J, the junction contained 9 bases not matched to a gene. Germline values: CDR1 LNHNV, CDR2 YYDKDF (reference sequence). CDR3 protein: CATSRDIGTAENYGYTF. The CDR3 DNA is TGTGCCACCAGCAGAGATATCGGGACAGCCGAAAACTATGGCTACACCTTC.

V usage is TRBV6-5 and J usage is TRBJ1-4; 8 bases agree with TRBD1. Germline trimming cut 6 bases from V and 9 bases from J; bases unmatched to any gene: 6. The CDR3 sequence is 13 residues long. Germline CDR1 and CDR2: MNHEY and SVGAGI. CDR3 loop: CASRLGQGKKLFF. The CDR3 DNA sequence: TGTGCCAGCAGATTAGGACAGGGCAAAAAACTGTTTTTT.

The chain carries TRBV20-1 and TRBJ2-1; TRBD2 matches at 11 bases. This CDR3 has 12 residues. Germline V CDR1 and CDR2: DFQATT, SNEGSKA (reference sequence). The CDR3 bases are TGCGGTGGGACTAGCGGATACAATGAGCAGTTCTTC. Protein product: CGGTSGYNEQFF.

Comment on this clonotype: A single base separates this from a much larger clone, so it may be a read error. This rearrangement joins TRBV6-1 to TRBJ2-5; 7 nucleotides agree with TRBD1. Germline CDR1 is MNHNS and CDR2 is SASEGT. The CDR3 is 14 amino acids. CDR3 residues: CASSRGQPQETPYF. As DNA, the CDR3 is TGTGCCAGCAGCCGGGGACAGCCCCAAGAGACCCCGTACTTC.

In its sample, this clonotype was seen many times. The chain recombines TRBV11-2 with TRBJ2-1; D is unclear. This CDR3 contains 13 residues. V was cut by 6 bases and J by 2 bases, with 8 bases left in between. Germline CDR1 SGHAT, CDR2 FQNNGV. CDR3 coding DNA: TGTGCCAGCAGGCCTGTGGCCTACAATGAGCAGTTCTTC. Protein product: CASRPVAYNEQFF.

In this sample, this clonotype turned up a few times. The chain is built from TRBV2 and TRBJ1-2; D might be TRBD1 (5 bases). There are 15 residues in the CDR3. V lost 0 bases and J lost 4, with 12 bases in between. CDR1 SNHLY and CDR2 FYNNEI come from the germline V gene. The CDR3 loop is CASSEAAGISYGYTF. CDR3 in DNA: TGTGCCAGCAGTGAAGCGGCAGGGATAAGCTATGGCTACACCTTC.

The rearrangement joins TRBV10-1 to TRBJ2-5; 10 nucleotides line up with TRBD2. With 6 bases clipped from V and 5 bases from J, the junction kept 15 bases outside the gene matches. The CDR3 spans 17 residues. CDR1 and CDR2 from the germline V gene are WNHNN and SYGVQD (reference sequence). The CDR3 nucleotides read TGCGCCAGCAGCGACGGTCTAGCGGGAGAGGACGGGGAGACCCAGTACTTC. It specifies CASSDGLAGEDGETQYF.

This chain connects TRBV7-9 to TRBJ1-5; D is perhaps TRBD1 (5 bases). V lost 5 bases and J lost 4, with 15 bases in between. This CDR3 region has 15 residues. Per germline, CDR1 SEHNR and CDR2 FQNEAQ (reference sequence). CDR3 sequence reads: CASSSGGFGNQPQHF. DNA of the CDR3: TGTGCCAGCAGCAGTGGGGGATTCGGGAATCAGCCCCAGCATTTT. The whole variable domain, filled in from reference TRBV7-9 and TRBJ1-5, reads DTGVSQNPRHKITKRGQNVTFRCDPISEHNRLYWYRQTLGQGPEFLTYFQNEAQLEKSRLLSDRFSAERPKGSFSTLEIQRTEQGDSAMYLCASSSGGFGNQPQHFGDGTRLSIL.

CDR3 sequence reads: CASSESTPNTGELFF. CDR3 sequence (DNA): TGTGCCAGCAGTGAATCGACCCCGAACACCGGGGAGCTGTTTTTT. The genes are TRBV2 and TRBJ2-2; D gene uncertain. V dropped 2 bases and J dropped 0 bases, with 7 bases sitting between them. The CDR3 is 15 amino acids. The germline gives CDR1 SNHLY, CDR2 FYNNEI.

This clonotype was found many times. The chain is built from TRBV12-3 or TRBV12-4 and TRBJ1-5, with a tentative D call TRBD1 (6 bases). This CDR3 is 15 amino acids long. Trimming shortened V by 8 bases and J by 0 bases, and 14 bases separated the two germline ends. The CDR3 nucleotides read TGTGCCAGCTGCCGACAGGCCTATAGCAATCAGCCCCAGCATTTT. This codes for CASCRQAYSNQPQHF.

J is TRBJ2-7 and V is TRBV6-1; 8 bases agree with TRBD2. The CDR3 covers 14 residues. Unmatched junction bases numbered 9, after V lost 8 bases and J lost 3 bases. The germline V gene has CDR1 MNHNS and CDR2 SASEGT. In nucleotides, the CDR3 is TGTGCCAGCCTAAGCGGGAGCTGGGGCTACGAGCAGTACGTC. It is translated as CASLSGSWGYEQYV.

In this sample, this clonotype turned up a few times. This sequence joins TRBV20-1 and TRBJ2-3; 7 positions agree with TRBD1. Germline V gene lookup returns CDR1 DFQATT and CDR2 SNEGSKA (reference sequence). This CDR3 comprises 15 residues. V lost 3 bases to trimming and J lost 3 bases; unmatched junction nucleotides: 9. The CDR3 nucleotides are TGCAGTGCTAGTGGCACAGGGGAATGGACAGATACGCAGTATTTT. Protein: CSASGTGEWTDTQYF.

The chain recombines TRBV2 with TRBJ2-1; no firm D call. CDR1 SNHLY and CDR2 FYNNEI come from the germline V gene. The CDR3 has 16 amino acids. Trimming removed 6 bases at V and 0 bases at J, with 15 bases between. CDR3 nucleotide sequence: TGTGCCAGCAGCTCCCGGTACACGAGCTCCTACAATGAGCAGTTCTTC. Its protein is CASSSRYTSSYNEQFF.

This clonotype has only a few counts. The CDR3 here is CSARHEVGLSEQYF. The CDR3, as DNA: TGCAGTGCTAGACACGAGGTAGGGCTCAGCGAGCAGTACTTC. J is TRBJ2-7 and V is TRBV20-1; the D is unclear. Germline CDR1 DFQATT, CDR2 SNEGSKA (reference sequence). The CDR3 runs 14 residues. Trimming stripped 2 bases from V and 6 bases from J, with 17 bases between.

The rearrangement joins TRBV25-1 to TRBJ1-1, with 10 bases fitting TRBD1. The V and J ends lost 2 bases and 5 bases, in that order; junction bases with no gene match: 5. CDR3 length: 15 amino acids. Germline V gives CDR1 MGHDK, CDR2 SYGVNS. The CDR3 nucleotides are TGTGCCAGCAGTGAACCCCGGACAGGGGGGACTGAAGCTTTCTTT. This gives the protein CASSEPRTGGTEAFF.

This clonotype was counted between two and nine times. The CDR3 DNA follows: TGTGCCAGTAGTATGGCGAGGGGAAGAGGTGGCTACACCTTC. It yields the protein CASSMARGRGGYTF. V is TRBV19 and J is TRBJ1-2; maybe TRBD1 (5 bases). CDR1 and CDR2 from the germline V gene are LNHDA and SQIVND (reference sequence). V was trimmed by 3 bases and J by 7 bases, leaving 15 bases between them. This CDR3 has 14 residues.

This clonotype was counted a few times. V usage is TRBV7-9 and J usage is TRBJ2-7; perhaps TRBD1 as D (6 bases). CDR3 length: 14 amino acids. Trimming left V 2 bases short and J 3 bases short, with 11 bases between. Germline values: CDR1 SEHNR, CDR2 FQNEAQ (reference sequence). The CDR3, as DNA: TGTGCCAGCAGCTTAAAGTACAGGGACTACGAGCAGTACTTC. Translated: CASSLKYRDYEQYF. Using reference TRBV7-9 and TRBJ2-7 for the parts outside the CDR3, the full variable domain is DTGVSQNPRHKITKRGQNVTFRCDPISEHNRLYWYRQTLGQGPEFLTYFQNEAQLEKSRLLSDRFSAERPKGSFSTLEIQRTEQGDSAMYLCASSLKYRDYEQYFGPGTRLTVT.

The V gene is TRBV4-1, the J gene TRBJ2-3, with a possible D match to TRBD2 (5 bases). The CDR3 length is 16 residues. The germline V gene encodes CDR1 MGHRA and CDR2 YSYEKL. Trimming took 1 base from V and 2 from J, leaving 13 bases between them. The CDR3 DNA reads TGCGCCAGCAGCCAAGTTGGCGGGCTACTCACAGATACGCAGTATTTT. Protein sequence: CASSQVGGLLTDTQYF.

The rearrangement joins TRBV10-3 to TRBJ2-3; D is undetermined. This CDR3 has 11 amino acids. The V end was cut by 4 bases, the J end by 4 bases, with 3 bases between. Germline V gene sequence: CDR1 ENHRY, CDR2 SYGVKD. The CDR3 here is CAISGPDTQYF. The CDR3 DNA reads TGTGCCATCAGTGGGCCAGATACGCAGTATTTT.

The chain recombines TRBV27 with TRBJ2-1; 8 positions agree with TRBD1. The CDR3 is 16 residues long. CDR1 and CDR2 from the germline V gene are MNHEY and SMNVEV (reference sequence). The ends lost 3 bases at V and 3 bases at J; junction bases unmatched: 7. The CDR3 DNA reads TGTGCCAGCAGTTTGGACCGGACAGGGAGCTACAATGAGCAGTTCTTC. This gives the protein CASSLDRTGSYNEQFF.

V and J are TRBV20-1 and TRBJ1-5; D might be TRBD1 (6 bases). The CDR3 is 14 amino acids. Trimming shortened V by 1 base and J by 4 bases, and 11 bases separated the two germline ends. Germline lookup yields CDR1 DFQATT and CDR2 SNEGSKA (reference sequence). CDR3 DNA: TGCAGTGCTAGAGGGGGGGCAGGTAATCAGCCCCAGCATTTT. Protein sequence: CSARGGAGNQPQHF.

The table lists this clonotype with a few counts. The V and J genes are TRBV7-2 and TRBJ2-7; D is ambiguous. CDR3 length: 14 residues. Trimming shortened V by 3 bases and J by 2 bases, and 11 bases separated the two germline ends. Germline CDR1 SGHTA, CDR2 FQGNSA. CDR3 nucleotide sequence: TGTGCCAGCAGCTTTGACATCCTCACCTACGAGCAGTACTTC. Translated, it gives CASSFDILTYEQYF. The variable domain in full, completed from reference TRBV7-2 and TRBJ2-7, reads GAGVSQSPSNKVTEKGKDVELRCDPISGHTALYWYRQSLGQGLEFLIYFQGNSAPDKSGLPSDRFSAERTGGSVSTLTIQRTQQEDSAVYLCASSFDILTYEQYFGPGTRLTVT.

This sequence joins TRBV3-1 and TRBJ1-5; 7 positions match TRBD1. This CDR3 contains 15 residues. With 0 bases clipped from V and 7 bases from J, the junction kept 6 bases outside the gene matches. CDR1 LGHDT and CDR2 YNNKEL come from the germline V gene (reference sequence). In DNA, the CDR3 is TGTGCCAGCAGCCAAGACACAGGGGTTTGGCAGCCCCAGCATTTT. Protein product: CASSQDTGVWQPQHF.

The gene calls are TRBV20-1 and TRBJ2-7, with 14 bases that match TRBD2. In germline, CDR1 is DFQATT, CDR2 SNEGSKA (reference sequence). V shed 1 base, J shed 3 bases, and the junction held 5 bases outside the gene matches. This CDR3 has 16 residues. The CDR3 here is CSARGGLAGAGYEQYF. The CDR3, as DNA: TGCAGTGCTAGAGGGGGACTAGCGGGAGCGGGCTACGAGCAGTACTTC.